The next 2 T cell receptor beta chains were all read from a single sample in a study of T cell changes during pregnancy in multiple sclerosis. Using immunoSEQ multiplex PCR, the repertoire was profiled, and TCRdb retains in-frame clones only, with some absent. The sample records fewer than 65,000 clones, roughly 89% being singletons. The sample in question was peripheral blood, obtained in the third trimester of pregnancy. The receptors were sampled from a female donor in good health, enrolled as a control in a pregnancy study.

The genes are TRBV7-8 and TRBJ1-4; TRBD1 is a possible D gene (6 bases). The CDR3 length is 17 residues. Germline loops: CDR1 SGHVS, CDR2 FQNEAQ. Trimming took 2 bases from V and 8 from J, leaving 21 bases between them. CDR3 region: CASSLYRDQVFGEKLFF. The CDR3 DNA is TGTGCCAGCAGCTTATACAGGGATCAAGTCTTCGGGGAAAAACTGTTTTTT.

The chain links TRBV5-6 to TRBJ1-5, with D possibly matching TRBD1 (6 bases). This CDR3 comprises 14 residues. Germline CDR1 is SGHDT and CDR2 is YYEEEE. Trimming stripped 0 bases from V and 7 bases from J, with 11 bases between. The CDR3 protein is CASSLGQGQQPQHF. CDR3 nucleotides: TGTGCCAGCAGCTTGGGGCAGGGGCAGCAGCCCCAGCATTTT.